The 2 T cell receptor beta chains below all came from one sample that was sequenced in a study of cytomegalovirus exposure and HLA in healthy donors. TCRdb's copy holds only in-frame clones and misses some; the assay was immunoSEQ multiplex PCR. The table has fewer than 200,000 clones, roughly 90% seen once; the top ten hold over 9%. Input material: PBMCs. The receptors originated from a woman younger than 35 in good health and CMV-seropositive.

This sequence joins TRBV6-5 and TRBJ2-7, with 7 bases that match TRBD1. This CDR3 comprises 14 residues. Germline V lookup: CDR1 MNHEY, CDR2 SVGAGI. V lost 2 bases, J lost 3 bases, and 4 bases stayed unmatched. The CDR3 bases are TGTGCCAGCAGTTACGCGAGACAGGGCTACGAGCAGTACTTC. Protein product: CASSYARQGYEQYF.

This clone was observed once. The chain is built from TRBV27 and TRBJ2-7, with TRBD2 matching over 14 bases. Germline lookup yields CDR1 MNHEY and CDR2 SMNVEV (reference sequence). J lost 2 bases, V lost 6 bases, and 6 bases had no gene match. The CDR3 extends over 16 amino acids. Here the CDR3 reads CASRGLAGGPTYEQYF. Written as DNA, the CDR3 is TGTGCCAGCAGAGGACTAGCGGGAGGCCCTACCTACGAGCAGTACTTC.